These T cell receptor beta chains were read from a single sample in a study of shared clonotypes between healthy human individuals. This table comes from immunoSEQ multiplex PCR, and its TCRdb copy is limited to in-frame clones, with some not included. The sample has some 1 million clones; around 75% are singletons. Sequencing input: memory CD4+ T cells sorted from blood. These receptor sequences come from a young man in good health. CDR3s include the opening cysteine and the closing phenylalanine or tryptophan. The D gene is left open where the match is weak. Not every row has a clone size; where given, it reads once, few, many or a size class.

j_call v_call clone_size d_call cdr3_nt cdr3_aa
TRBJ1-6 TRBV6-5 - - TGTGCCAGCAGCCAGGGACATAATTCACCCCTCCACTTT CASSQGHNSPLHF
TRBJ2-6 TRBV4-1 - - TGCGCCAGCAGCCAAGATCCCCCTGGGGCCAACGTCCTGACTTTC CASSQDPPGANVLTF
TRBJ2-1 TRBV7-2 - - TGTGCCAGCAGCTTAGACGGACTGCTAGGAAATGAGCAGTTCTTC CASSLDGLLGNEQFF
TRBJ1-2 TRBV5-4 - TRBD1 TGTGCCAGCAGCCGGGACAGGGAGTATGGCTACACCTTC CASSRDREYGYTF
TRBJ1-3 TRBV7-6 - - TGTGCCAGCAGCCCTAACTGGAGCTCTGGAAACACCATATATTTT CASSPNWSSGNTIYF
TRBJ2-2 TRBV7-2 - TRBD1 TGTGCCAGCAGCCAGGACAGGCCGAACACCGGGGAGCTGTTTTTT CASSQDRPNTGELFF
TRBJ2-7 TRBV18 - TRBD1 TGTGCCAGCTCACCACGAGGACAGGGGGCCTACGAGCAGTACTTC CASSPRGQGAYEQYF
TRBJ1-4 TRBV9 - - TGTGCCAGCAGCGTAGGCCCCAGGGAAAATGAAAAACTGTTTTTT CASSVGPRENEKLFF
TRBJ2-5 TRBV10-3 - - TGTGCCGCTAGAGGGGAACCCTCGGCGACCCAGTACTTC CAARGEPSATQYF
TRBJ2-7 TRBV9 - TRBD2 TGTGCCAGCAGCGTAGGAGGCGGGGGACCCTACGAGCAGTACTTC CASSVGGGGPYEQYF
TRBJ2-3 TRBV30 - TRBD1 TGTGCCTGGAGCCCCGGGGACAGGGGCACAGATACGCAGTATTTT CAWSPGDRGTDTQYF
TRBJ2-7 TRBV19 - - TGTGCCAGTAGTACCCCTATGAGGGACCCCTACGAGCAGTACTTC CASSTPMRDPYEQYF
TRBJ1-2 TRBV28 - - TGTGCCAGCAGGCAGATCGCTAACTATGGCTACACCTTC CASRQIANYGYTF
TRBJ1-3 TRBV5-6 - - TGTGCCAGCAGCTTTATATCTGCGGGCTTCTCTGGAAACACCATATATTTT CASSFISAGFSGNTIYF
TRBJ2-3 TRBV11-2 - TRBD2 TGTGCCAGCAGCTCTGGACTAGCGGGAGCAGATACGCAGTATTTT CASSSGLAGADTQYF
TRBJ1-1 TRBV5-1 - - TGCGCCAGCAGCTTGGGACACCCGAACACTGAAGCTTTCTTT CASSLGHPNTEAFF
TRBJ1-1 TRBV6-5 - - TGTGCCAGCAGTTACTCGTGGAATGGAGAAGCTTTCTTT CASSYSWNGEAFF
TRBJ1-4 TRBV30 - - TGTGCCTGGAGTGGGCAGTCACTCTTAGAAAAACTGTTTTTT CAWSGQSLLEKLFF
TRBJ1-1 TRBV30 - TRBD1 TGTGCCTGGGACAGGGGGCTTACCGTGAACACTGAAGCTTTCTTT CAWDRGLTVNTEAFF
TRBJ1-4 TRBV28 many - TGTGCCCTGTGGAGTGGTGAAAAACTGTTTTTT CALWSGEKLFF
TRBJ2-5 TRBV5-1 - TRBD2 TGCGCCAGCAGCTTGAAGACTAGCGCAGAGACCCAGTACTTC CASSLKTSAETQYF
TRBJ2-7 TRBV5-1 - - TGCGCCAGCAGCTTGGGCAGTTCCGGTTACGAGCAGTACTTC CASSLGSSGYEQYF
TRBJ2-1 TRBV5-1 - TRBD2 TGCGCCAGCAGCTACCTAGCGGGGGTAAACAATGAGCAGTTCTTC CASSYLAGVNNEQFF
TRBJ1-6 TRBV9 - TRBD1 TGTGCCAGCAGCGGTGTAAGCGGGACAGAAAATTCACCCCTCCACTTT CASSGVSGTENSPLHF
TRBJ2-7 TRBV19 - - TGTGCCAGTAGTCTCCGGGACGGTACCTACGAGCAGTACTTC CASSLRDGTYEQYF
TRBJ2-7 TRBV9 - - TGTGCCAGCAGCTCAACCGCTGAGGGCTACGAGCAGTACTTC CASSSTAEGYEQYF
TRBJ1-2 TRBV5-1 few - TGCGCCAGCAGTCAGACAGTTGGCTATGGCTACACCTTC CASSQTVGYGYTF
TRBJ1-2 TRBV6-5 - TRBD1 TGTGCCAGCAGCACAGGGGGCGCAGACTATGGCTACACCTTC CASSTGGADYGYTF
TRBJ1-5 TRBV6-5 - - TGTGCCAGCAGTTACTCCGCGAATCAGCCCCAGCATTTT CASSYSANQPQHF
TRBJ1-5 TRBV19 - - TGTGCCAGTAGTGAAAAGACCGCTTCCTATAGCAATCAGCCCCAGCATTTT CASSEKTASYSNQPQHF
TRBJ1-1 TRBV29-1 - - TGCAGCGTTGAAGGAGGGCCAGGAAGGAACACTGAAGCTTTCTTT CSVEGGPGRNTEAFF
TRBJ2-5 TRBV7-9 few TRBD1 TGTGCCAGCAGCCCGGACAGGGAACAAGAGACCCAGTACTTC CASSPDREQETQYF
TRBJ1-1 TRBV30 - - TGTGCCTGGATGGGTATGGGCGCGAACACTGAAGCTTTCTTT CAWMGMGANTEAFF
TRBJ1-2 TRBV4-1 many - TGCGCCAGCAGCCGAACCGCCGGGGAGCGGGGCTACACCTTC CASSRTAGERGYTF
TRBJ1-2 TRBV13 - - TGTGCCAGCAGCTTACAGGGGATGGGAGGCTACACCTTC CASSLQGMGGYTF
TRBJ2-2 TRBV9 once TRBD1 TGTGCCAGCAGCGACAGGGGGCTGGTGGACACCGGGGAGCTGTTTTTT CASSDRGLVDTGELFF
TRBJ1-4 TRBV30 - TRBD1 TGTGCCTGCATCGGGCAGGGGGCAGGGGAAAAACTGTTTTTT CACIGQGAGEKLFF
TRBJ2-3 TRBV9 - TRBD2 TGTGCCAGCAGCATTGGGACTAGCGGTGCTACAGATACGCAGTATTTT CASSIGTSGATDTQYF
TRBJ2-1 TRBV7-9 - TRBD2 TGTGCCAGCAGCTTACCGGGAGCGGGGCCCTTTATTGAGCAGTTCTTC CASSLPGAGPFIEQFF
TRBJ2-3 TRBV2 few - TGTGCCAGCAGTGGATTTGGGGGGAACGCAGATACGCAGTATTTT CASSGFGGNADTQYF
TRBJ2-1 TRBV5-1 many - TGCGCCAGCAGCTTGACTAGTCCCCACAATGAGCAGTTCTTC CASSLTSPHNEQFF
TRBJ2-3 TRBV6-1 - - TGTGCCAGCAGTGAAGGGGCAGGTTATACGCAGTATTTT CASSEGAGYTQYF
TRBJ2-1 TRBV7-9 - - TGTGCCAGCAGCTCCCAATCGAGCCGGCAGTTCTTC CASSSQSSRQFF
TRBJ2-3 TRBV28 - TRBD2 TGTGCCAGCAGTTTCTTGGGGCTAGCGGGCCTAAGGGGTACGCAGTATTTT CASSFLGLAGLRGTQYF
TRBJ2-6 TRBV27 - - TGTGCCAGCACCCGGAACTCTGGGGCCAACGTCCTGACTTTC CASTRNSGANVLTF
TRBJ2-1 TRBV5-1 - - TGCGCCAGCAGCTTGGACGAGCTCTCGATGGGTGCTGAGCAGTTCTTC CASSLDELSMGAEQFF
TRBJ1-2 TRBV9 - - TGTGCCAGCAGCACCGGGGACGGGGCTAACTATGGCTACACCTTC CASSTGDGANYGYTF
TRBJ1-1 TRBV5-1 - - TGCGCCAGCAACCTCGGGCCGAACACTGAAGCTTTCTTT CASNLGPNTEAFF
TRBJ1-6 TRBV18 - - TGTGCCAGCTCACCGGGGAACAGGCTCTCCTATAATTCACCCCTCCACTTT CASSPGNRLSYNSPLHF
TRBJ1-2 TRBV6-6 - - TGTGCCAGCAATGGGAACTATGGCTACACCTTC CASNGNYGYTF